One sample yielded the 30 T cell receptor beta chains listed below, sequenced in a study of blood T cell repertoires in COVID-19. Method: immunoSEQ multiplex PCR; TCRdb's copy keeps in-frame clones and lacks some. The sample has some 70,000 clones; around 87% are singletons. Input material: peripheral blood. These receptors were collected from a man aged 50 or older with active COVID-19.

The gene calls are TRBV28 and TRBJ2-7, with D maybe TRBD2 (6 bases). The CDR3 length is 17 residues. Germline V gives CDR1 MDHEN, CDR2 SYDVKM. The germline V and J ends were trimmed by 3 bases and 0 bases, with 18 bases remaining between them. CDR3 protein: CASSFPGETEGSYEQYF. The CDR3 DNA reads TGTGCCAGCAGTTTCCCGGGGGAGACAGAAGGCTCCTACGAGCAGTACTTC.

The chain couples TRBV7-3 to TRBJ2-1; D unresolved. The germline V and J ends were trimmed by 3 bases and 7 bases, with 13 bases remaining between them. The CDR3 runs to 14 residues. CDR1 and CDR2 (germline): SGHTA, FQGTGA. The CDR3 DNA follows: TGTGCCAGCAGCTTCCCAGATAATCAAAATGAGCAGTTCTTC. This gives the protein CASSFPDNQNEQFF.

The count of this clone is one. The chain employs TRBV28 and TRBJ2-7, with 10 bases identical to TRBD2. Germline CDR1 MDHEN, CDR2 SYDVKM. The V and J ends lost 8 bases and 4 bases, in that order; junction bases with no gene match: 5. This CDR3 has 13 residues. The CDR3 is CASLAGARYEQYF. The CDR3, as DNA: TGTGCCAGCCTAGCGGGGGCCCGTTACGAGCAGTACTTC.

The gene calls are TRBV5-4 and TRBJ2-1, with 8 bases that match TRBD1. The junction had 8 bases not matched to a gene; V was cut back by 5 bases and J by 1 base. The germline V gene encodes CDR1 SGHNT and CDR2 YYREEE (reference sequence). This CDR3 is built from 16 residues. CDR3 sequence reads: CASSPSDRGSYNEQFF. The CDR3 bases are TGTGCCAGCAGTCCTTCCGACAGGGGATCCTACAATGAGCAGTTCTTC.

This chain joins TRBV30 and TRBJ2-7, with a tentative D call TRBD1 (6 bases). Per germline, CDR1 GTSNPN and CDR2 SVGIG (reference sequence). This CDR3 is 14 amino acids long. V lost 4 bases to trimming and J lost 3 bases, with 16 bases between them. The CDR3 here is CAWTPGQGSYEQYF. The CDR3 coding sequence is TGTGCCTGGACCCCCGGGCAGGGGAGCTACGAGCAGTACTTC.

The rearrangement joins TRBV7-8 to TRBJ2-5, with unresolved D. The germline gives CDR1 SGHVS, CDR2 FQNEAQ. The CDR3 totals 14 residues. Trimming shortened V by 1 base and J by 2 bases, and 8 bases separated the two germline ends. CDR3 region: CASSLGAAQETQYF. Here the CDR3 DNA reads TGTGCCAGCAGCTTAGGGGCAGCACAAGAGACCCAGTACTTC.

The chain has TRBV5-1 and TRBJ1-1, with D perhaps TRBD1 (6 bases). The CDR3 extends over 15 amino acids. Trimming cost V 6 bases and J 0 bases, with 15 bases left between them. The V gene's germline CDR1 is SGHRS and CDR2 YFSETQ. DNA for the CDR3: TGCGCCAGCAACCCATCCGGGACACTGAACACTGAAGCTTTCTTT. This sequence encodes CASNPSGTLNTEAFF.

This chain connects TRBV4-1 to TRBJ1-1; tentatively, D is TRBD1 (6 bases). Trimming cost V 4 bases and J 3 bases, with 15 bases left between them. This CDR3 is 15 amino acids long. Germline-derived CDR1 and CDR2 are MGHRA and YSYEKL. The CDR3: CASSRPAEGDTEAFF. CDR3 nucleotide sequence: TGCGCCAGCAGCCGACCGGCTGAGGGGGACACTGAAGCTTTCTTT.

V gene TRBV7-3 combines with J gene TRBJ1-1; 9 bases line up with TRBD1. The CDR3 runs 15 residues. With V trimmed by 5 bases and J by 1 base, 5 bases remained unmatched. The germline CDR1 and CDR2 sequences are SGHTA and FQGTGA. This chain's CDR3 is CASSTADRGNTEAFF. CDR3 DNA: TGTGCCAGCAGCACCGCGGACAGGGGGAACACTGAAGCTTTCTTT.

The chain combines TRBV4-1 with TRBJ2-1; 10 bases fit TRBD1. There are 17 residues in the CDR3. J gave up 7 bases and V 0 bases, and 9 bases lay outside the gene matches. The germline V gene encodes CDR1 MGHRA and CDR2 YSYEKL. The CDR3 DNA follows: TGCGCCAGCAGCCAAGATCAGGGGGACAGGGGTCGGAATGAGCAGTTCTTC. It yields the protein CASSQDQGDRGRNEQFF.

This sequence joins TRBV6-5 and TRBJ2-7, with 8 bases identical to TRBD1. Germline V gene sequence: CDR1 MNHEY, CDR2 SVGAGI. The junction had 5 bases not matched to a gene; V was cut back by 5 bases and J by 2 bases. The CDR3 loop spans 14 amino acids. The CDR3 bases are TGTGCCAGCAGTACCGGGACAGGCGCCTACGAGCAGTACTTC. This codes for CASSTGTGAYEQYF.

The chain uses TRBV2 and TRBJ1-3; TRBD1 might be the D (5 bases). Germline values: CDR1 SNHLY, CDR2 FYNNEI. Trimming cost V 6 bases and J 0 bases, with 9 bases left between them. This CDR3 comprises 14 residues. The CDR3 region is CASRTTVSGNTIYF. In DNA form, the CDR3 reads TGTGCCAGCAGAACGACAGTCTCTGGAAACACCATATATTTT.

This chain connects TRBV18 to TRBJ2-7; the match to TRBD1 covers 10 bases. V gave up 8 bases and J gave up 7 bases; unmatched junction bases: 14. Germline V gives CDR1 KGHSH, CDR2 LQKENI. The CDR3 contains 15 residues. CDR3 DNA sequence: TGTGCCAGCAGCCAGGGACAGGGGCTTTTCGGTGAGCAGTACTTC. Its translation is CASSQGQGLFGEQYF.

The CDR3 DNA is TGCGCCAGCAGCCAAGATAGCGGGCTGAACACCGGGGAGCTGTTTTTT. Protein: CASSQDSGLNTGELFF. V usage is TRBV4-3 and J usage is TRBJ2-2, with TRBD2 matching over 7 bases. Germline CDR1 reads LGHNA; CDR2 reads YSLEER. Trimming removed 0 bases from V and 1 base from J; junction bases left unmatched: 2. The CDR3 is 16 residues long.

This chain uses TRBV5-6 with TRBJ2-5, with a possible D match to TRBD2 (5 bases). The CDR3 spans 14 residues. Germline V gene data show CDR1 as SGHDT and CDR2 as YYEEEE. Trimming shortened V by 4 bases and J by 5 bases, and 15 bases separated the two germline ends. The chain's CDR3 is CASSPGAGRETQYF. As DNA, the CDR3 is TGTGCCAGCAGCCCCGGCGCGGGCCGCGAGACCCAGTACTTC.

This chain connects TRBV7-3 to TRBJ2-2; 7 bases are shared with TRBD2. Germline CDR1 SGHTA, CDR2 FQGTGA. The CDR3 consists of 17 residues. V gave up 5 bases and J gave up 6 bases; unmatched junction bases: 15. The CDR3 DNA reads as TGTGCCAGCAGCCAAATTGCAGGCGGGAGAAGCCCCGGGGAGCTGTTTTTT. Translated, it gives CASSQIAGGRSPGELFF.

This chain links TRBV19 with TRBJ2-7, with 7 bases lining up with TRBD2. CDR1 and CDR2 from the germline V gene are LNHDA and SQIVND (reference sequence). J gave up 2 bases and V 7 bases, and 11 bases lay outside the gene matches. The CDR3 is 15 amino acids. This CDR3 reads CASTAVLGGPYEQYF. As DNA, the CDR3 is TGTGCCAGTACCGCGGTGTTGGGAGGGCCCTACGAGCAGTACTTC.

CDR3 sequence: CSVSQGANYGYTF. CDR3 bases: TGCAGCGTCTCTCAGGGGGCAAACTATGGCTACACCTTC. The V and J genes are TRBV29-1 and TRBJ1-2; 8 nucleotides line up with TRBD1. Germline CDR1 SQVTM, CDR2 ANQGSEA. Trimming removed 6 bases from V and 2 bases from J; junction bases left unmatched: 5. There are 13 residues in the CDR3.

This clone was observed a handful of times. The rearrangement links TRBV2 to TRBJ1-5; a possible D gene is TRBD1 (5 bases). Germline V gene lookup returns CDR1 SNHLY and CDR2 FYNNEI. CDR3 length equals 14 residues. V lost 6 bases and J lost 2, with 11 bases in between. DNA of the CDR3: TGTGCCAGCAGCTCGGTAGGGGGCAATCAGCCCCAGCATTTT. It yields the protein CASSSVGGNQPQHF.

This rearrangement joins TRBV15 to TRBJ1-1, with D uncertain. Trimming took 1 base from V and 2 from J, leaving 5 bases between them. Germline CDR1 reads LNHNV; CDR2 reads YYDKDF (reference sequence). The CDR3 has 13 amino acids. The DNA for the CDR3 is TGTGCCACCAGCAGAGCAGAAAACACTGAAGCTTTCTTT. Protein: CATSRAENTEAFF.

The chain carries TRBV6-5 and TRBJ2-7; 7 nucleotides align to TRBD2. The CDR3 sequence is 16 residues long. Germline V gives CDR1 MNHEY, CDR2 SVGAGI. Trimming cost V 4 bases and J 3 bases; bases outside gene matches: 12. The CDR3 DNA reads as TGTGCCAGCAGTTCCGAAGGGACTAACCAACACTACGAGCAGTACTTC. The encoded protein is CASSSEGTNQHYEQYF.

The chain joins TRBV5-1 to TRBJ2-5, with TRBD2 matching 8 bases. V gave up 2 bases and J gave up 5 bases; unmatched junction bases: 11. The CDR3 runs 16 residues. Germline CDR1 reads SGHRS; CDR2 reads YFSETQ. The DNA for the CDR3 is TGCGCCAGCAGCTTAGGGGCGGGAGGAGGGCAGGAGACCCAGTACTTC. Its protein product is CASSLGAGGGQETQYF.

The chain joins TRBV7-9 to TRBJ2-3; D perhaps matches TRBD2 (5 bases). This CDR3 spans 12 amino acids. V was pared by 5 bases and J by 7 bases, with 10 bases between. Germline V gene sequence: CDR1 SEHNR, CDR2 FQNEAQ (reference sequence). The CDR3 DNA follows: TGTGCCAGCAGCCTCGGCGGGTATACGCAGTATTTT. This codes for CASSLGGYTQYF.

The CDR3 region has the DNA TGTGCCAGTAGTGTGTCAGGGGTCGTAGCCAAAAACATTCAGTACTTC. It specifies CASSVSGVVAKNIQYF. V usage is TRBV19 and J usage is TRBJ2-4; TRBD1 might be the D (6 bases). Germline V CDR1 and CDR2: LNHDA, SQIVND (reference sequence). Between the trimmed V and J ends, which lost 5 bases and 0 bases, there was a span of 14 bases. This CDR3 is 16 amino acids long.

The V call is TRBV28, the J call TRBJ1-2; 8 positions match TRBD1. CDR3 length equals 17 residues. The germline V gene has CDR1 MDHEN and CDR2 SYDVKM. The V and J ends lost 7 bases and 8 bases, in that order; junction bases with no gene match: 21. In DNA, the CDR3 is TGTGCCAGCACCGACCCGGGACAGGAAGGTATCGGTATGGGCTACACCTTC. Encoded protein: CASTDPGQEGIGMGYTF.

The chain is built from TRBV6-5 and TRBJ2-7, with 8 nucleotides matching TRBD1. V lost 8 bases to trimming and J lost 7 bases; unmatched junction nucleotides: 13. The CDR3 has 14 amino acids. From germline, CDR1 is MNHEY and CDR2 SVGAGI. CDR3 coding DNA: TGTGCCAGCCAAAAACCGACAGGGGCGCGAGAGCAGTACTTC. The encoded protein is CASQKPTGAREQYF.

The CDR3 reads CATGPSGRGASTDTQYF. The CDR3 nucleotides are TGTGCCACGGGCCCCTCGGGGCGGGGGGCGAGCACAGATACGCAGTATTTT. The gene calls are TRBV4-2 and TRBJ2-3; 8 bases fit TRBD2. The ends lost 10 bases at V and 0 bases at J; junction bases unmatched: 15. Per germline, CDR1 LGHNA and CDR2 YNFKEQ. This CDR3 has 17 residues.

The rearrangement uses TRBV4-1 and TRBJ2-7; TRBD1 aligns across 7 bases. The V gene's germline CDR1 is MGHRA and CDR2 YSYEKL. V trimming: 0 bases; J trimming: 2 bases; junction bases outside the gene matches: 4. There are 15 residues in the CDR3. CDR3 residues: CASSQDQQGAYEQYF. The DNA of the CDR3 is TGCGCCAGCAGCCAAGATCAGCAGGGGGCCTACGAGCAGTACTTC.

The CDR3 loop is CASSQYTGHLNTEAFF. As DNA, the CDR3 is TGTGCCAGCAGCCAATATACGGGACACCTGAACACTGAAGCTTTCTTT. V gene TRBV14 combines with J gene TRBJ1-1; TRBD1 might be the D (6 bases). Trimming shortened V by 2 bases and J by 0 bases, and 13 bases separated the two germline ends. Per the germline V gene, CDR1 is SGHDN and CDR2 is FVKESK. CDR3 length: 16 amino acids.

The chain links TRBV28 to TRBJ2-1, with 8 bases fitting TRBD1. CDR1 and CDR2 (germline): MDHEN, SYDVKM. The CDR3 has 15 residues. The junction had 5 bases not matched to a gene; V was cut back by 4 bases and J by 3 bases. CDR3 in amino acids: CASSSPGQDYNEQFF. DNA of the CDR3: TGTGCCAGCAGTTCGCCGGGACAGGACTACAATGAGCAGTTCTTC.